This T cell receptor (beta chain) was observed in a study of blood T cell repertoires in COVID-19. Study background: From the United States, Italy and Spain came samples of acute and convalescent COVID-19. Sample material is recorded as cDNA or gDNA derived from T cells, B-cell-depleted T cells, or PBMCs.

As processed by the authors: Estimation of nucleated cell counts relied on the amplification of reference gene primers. TCRdb's table, derived via immunoSEQ multiplex PCR, lists solely in-frame clones and lacks some. From that table come the V and J calls and clone size; the DNA was used to work out D and trimming. The sample holds 90,000 to 130,000 clones, 88% seen once. The V and J ends lost 3 bases and 5 bases respectively, with 19 bases between them. Germline lookup yields CDR1 DFQATT and CDR2 SNEGSKA (reference sequence). The CDR3 is made up of 15 amino acids. The chain is built from TRBV20-1 and TRBJ1-2; TRBD1 is a possible D gene (5 bases). Sequenced input: peripheral blood. This TCR was sampled from a human donor in a cohort sampled during active COVID-19. CDR3: CSASRPSGDYYGYTF. The DNA for the CDR3 is TGCAGTGCTAGTAGACCGTCGGGGGATTATTATGGCTACACCTTC.